This T cell receptor (beta chain) was sequenced in a study of cytomegalovirus exposure and HLA in healthy donors. Study results and limitations: Most sequenced TCRs were rare (though some public TCRs occurred in many donors). Common viral pathogens (according to a later analysis) appeared linked to several of the most significant clusters. The study labeled approximately 150 TCR beta chains cytomegalovirus-associated.

A note on this clone: Its target is unknown.

The CDR3 has 15 residues. The V gene lost 1 base and the J gene lost 7 bases, with 13 bases spanning the gap. The germline gives CDR1 LNHNV, CDR2 YYDKDF (reference sequence). The PCR was carried out with 60 Vbeta primers and 13 Jbeta primers. Libraries were prepared by immunoSEQ multiplex PCR; TCRdb keeps only in-frame clonotypes and omits some of them. The sample table includes under 90,000 clones. The gene calls are TRBV15 and TRBJ2-2; D might be TRBD1 (5 bases). This TCR came from a man aged 50-60 years in good health and CMV-seropositive. The sequenced material came from PBMCs. In nucleotides, the CDR3 is TGTGCCACCAGCAGAGGTCGGCAGGGCGGCGGGGAGCTGTTTTTT. This sequence encodes CATSRGRQGGGELFF.